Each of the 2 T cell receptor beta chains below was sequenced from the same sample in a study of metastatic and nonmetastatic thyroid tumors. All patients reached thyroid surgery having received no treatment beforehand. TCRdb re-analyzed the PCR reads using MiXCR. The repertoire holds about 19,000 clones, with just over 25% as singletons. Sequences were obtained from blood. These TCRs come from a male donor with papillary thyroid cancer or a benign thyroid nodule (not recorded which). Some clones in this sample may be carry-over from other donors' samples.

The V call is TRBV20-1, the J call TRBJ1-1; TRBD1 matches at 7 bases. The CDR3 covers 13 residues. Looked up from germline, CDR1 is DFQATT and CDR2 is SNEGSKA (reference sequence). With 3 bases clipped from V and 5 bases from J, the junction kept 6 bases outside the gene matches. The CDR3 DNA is TGCAGTGCTAGTTCCAGGGGGGGTACTGAAGCTTTCTTT. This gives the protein CSASSRGGTEAFF.

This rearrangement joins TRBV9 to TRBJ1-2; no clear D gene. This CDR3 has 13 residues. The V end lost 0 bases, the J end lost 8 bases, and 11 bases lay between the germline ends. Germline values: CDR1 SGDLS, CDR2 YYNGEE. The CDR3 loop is CASSVEERWGYTF. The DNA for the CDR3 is TGTGCCAGCAGCGTAGAGGAGCGGTGGGGCTACACCTTC.